This paragraph reports one T cell receptor (beta chain). This clonotype was observed a few times. The specificity of this receptor is unknown. Base quality data are lacking; no much larger clone is found one base away. Measured from the cysteine to the phenylalanine, the CDR3 is 15 residues long. The entry retains the CDR3 DNA only, 45 bases that are in frame from base 1. V is clipped by 5 bases and J by 0 bases, and the sequence between their germline boundaries is 11 bases long. CDR1 and CDR2, looked up from the germline V gene, are MDHEN and SYDVKM. The data are from a study of response to subunit inactivated influenza vaccine (dated by TCRdb to 2016 to 2019). About the study as a whole: Deep quantitative T cell receptor repertoire profiling was used in the study to track responses to a trivalent subunit inactivated influenza vaccine.

Library generation was performed with RT-PCR. For sequencing, an Illumina HiSeq 2500 was employed. The public reads were quality trimmed at Q25 with fastp and then assembled into clones with MiXCR by TCRdb, keeping productive beta chains. A single entry per CDR3 protein holds the most common genes and DNA from its merged rows. The sample table holds hundreds of thousands of distinct CDR3 sequences, of which less than 8% were seen once. Approximately 12% of the sample is taken by the ten largest. Broad study findings and their caveats: The authors suggested that each seasonal influenza vaccination may recruit only a limited number of new T cells.

The clonotype was recovered from a man between 45 and 75 years old who received an inactivated influenza vaccine. Donor details come from another sample of the same person, matched by shared clones. The sequencing here drew on PBMCs from blood, taken roughly 24 months after vaccination. This chain joins TRBV28 to TRBJ1-5; the D gene identity is not certain. The DNA is as follows: TGTGCCAGCAGTCTGAAATACTATAGCAATCAGCCCCAGCATTTT. This encodes CASSLKYYSNQPQHF.